This TCR beta chain was recorded in a study of T cell responses to AZD1222 COVID-19 vaccine. Study observations and caveats: At baseline, just 5 or 6 AZD1222 recipients tested seropositive.

The germline CDR1 and CDR2 sequences are SEHNR and FQNEAQ (reference sequence). This CDR3 spans 15 amino acids. Trimming cost V 4 bases and J 3 bases; bases outside gene matches: 4. A few counts support this clone. Its antigen is not identified. The data were produced by immunoSEQ multiplex PCR, yet TCRdb's version contains in-frame clones alone and is incomplete. The sample records roughly 130,000 clones, about 87% being singletons. The TCR originated in an adult in good health. V and J are TRBV7-9 and TRBJ2-7, with 12 positions matching TRBD2. Sequences were derived from peripheral blood, sampled on day 0 of AZD1222 vaccination. In DNA form, the CDR3 reads TGTGCCAGCAGCTCCAGGACTAGCGGGATCTACGAGCAGTACTTC. This codes for CASSSRTSGIYEQYF.